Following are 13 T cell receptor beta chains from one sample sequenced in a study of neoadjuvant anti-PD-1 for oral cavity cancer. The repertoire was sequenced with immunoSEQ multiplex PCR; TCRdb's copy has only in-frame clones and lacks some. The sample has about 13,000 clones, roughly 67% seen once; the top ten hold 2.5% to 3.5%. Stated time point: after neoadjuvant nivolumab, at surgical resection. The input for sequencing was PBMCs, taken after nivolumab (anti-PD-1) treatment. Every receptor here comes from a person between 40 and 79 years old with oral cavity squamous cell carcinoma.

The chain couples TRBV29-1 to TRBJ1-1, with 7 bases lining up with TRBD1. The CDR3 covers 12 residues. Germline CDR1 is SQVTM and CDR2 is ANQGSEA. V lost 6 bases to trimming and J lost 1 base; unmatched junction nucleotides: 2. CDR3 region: CSVRTGNTEAFF. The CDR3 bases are TGCAGCGTCCGGACAGGGAACACTGAAGCTTTCTTT.

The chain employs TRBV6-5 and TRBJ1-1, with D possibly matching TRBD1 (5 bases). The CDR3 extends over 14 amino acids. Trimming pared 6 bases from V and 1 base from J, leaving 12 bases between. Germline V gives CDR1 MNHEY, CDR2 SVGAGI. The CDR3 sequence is CASRRDGGNTEAFF. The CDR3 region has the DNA TGTGCCAGCAGAAGGGACGGGGGGAACACTGAAGCTTTCTTT.

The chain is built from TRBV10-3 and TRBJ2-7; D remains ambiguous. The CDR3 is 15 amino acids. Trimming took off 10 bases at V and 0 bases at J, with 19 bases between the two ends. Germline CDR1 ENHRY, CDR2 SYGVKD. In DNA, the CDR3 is TGTGCCACCCAGGACGTGCTAATGAGCTCCTACGAGCAGTACTTC. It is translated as CATQDVLMSSYEQYF.

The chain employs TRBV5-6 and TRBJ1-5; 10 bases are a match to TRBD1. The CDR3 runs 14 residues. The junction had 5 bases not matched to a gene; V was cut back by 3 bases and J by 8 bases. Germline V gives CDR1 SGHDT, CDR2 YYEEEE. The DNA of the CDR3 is TGTGCCAGCAGCTGGGGACAGGGGCAGGAGCCCCAGCATTTT. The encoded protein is CASSWGQGQEPQHF. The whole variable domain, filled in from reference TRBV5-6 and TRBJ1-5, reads DAGVTQSPTHLIKTRGQQVTLRCSPKSGHDTVSWYQQALGQGPQFIFQYYEEEERQRGNFPDRFSGHQFPNYSSELNVNALLLGDSALYLCASSWGQGQEPQHFGDGTRLSIL.

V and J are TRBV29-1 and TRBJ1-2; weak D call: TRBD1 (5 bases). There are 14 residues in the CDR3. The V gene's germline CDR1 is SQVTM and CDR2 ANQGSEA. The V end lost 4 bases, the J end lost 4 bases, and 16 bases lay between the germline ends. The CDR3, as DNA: TGCAGCGTTGGAGTCGGGGGACCAGGCTATGGCTACACCTTC. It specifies CSVGVGGPGYGYTF.

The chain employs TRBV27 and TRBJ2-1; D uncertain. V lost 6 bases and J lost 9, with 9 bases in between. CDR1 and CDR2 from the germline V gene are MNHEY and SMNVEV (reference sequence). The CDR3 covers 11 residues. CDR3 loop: CASRSSGEQFF. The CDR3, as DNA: TGTGCCAGCAGGTCCTCGGGTGAGCAGTTCTTC.

CDR3 sequence (DNA): TGTGCCAGCAGCGTAGGGGAGTACAGGACAGGCTTATTCTATGGCTACACCTTC. This codes for CASSVGEYRTGLFYGYTF. J is TRBJ1-2 and V is TRBV9, with 7 bases matching TRBD1. V was clipped by 0 bases and J by 4 bases; unmatched bases: 15. Germline V CDR1 and CDR2: SGDLS, YYNGEE. The length of the CDR3 is 18 residues.

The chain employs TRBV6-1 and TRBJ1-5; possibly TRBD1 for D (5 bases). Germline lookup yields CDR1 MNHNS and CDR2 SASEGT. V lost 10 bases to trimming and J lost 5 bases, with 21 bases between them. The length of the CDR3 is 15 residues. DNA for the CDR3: TGTGCCATCTCCGGGAATAGGGCGGGGGATCAGCCCCAGCATTTT. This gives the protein CAISGNRAGDQPQHF.

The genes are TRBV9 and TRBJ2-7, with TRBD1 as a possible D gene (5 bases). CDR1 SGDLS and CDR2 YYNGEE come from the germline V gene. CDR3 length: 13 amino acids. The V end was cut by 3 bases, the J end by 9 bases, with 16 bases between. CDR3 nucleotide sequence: TGTGCCAGCAGCGGAGAGACAGATAGCATGCAGTACTTC. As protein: CASSGETDSMQYF.

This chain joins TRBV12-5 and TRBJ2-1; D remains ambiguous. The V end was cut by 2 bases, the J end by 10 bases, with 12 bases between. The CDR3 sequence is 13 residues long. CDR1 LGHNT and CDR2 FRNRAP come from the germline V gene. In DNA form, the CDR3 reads TGTGCTAGTGGTTTGCCCTCCGGCGAGGAGCAGTTCTTC. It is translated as CASGLPSGEEQFF.

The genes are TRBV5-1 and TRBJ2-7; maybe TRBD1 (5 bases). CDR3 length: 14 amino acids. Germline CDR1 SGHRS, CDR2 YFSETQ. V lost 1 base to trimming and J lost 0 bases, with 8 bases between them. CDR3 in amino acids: CASSLQGSSYEQYF. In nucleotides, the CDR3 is TGCGCCAGCAGCTTGCAGGGCAGCTCCTACGAGCAGTACTTC.

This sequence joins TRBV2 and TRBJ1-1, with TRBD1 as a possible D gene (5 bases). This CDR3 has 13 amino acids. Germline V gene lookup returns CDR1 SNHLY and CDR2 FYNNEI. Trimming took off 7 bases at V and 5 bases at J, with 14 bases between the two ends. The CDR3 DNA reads TGTGCCAGCACCCGGGACCAAGCGACTGAAGCTTTCTTT. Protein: CASTRDQATEAFF.

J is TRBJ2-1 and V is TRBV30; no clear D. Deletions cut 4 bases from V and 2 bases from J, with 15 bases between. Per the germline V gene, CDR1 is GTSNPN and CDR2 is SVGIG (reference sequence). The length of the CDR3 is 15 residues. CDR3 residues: CAWTSSRLAYNEQFF. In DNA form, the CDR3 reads TGTGCCTGGACCTCCTCGCGCTTGGCCTACAATGAGCAGTTCTTC.